This T cell receptor (beta chain) stems from a study of cytomegalovirus exposure and HLA in healthy donors. About the research overall: Earlier, 90 million to 140 million unique TCR beta sequences were recovered from approximately 180 million T cells by an analysis. Approximately 85 million unique TCRs from HLA-typed donors were held in an early data release.

Researchers ran the PCR with 60 Vbeta and 13 Jbeta primers. Generated by immunoSEQ multiplex PCR, the TCRdb table keeps only in-frame clones and is missing some. This sample has some 170,000 clones, with more than 60% found just once. CDR1 and CDR2 from the germline V gene are LNHDA and SQIVND (reference sequence). Losses at the gene ends were 4 bases for V and 7 bases for J; bases not matched to a gene: 7. The CDR3 is 14 residues long. The sequenced material came from PBMCs. The sequence was obtained from a woman aged 55-75 years in good health and CMV-seropositive. The chain recombines TRBV19 with TRBJ2-1; 7 bases are a match to TRBD2. The CDR3 DNA is TGTGCCAGTAGTAACAGCGGGGTTTGGAATGAGCAGTTCTTC. Translating gives CASSNSGVWNEQFF.